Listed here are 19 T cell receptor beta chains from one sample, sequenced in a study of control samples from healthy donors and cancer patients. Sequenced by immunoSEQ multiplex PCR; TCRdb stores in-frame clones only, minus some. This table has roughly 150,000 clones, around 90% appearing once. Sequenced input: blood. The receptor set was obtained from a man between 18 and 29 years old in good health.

CDR3 DNA: TGTGCCAGCAGCCAACGGGGGGTCAGCTCCTACGAGCAGTACTTC. Translating it yields CASSQRGVSSYEQYF. The V and J genes are TRBV3-1 (or the pseudogene TRBV3-2) and TRBJ2-7; the match to TRBD2 covers 7 bases. CDR1 and CDR2 from the germline V gene are LGHDT and YNNKEL (reference sequence). CDR3 size: 15 residues. V dropped 2 bases and J dropped 0; count of bases not matched to a gene: 4.

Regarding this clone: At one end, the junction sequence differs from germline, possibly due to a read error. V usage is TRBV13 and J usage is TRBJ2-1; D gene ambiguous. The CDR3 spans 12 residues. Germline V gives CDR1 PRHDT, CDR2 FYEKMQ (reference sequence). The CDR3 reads CASSLGGNEQFF. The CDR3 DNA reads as TGTGCCAGCAGCCTAGGCGGCAATGAGCAGTTCTTC. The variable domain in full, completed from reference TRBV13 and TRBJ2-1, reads AAGVIQSPRHLIKEKRETATLKCYPIPRHDTVYWYQQGPGQDPQFLISFYEKMQSDKGSIPDRFSAQQFSDYHSELNMSSLELGDSALYFCASSLGGNEQFFGPGTRLTVL.

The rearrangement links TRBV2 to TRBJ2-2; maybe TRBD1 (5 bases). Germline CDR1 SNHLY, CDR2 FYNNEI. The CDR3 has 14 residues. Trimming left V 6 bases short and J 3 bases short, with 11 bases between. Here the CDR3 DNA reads TGTGCCAGCAGAGGCCAAGGGGACACCGGGGAGCTGTTTTTT. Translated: CASRGQGDTGELFF.

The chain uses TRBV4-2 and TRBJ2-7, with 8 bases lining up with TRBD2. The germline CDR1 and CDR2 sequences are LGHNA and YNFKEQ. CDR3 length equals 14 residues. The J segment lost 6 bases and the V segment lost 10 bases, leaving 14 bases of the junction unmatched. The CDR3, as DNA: TGTGCCACTAGCCCGGGACTAGGTCTCGGCGAGCAGTACTTC. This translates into CATSPGLGLGEQYF.

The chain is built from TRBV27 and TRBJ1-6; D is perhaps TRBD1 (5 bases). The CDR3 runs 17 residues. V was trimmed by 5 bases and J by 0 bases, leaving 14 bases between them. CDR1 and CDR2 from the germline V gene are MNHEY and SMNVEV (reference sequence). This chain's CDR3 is CASSPRGTSSYNSPLHF. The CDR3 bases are TGTGCCAGCAGTCCCCGGGGGACCAGCTCCTATAATTCACCCCTCCACTTT.

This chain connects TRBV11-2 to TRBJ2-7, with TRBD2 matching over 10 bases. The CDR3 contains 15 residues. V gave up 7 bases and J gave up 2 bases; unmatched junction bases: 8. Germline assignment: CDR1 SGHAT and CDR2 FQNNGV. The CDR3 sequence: CASKEGLADPYEQYF. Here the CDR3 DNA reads TGTGCCAGCAAAGAAGGACTAGCGGACCCCTACGAGCAGTACTTC.

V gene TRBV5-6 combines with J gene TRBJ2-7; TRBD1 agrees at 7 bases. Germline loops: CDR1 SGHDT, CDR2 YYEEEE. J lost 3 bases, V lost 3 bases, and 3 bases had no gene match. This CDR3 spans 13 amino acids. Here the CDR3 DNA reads TGTGCCAGCAGCTCCCGGGACAGCTACGAGCAGTACTTC. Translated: CASSSRDSYEQYF. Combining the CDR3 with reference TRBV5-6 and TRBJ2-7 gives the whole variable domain DAGVTQSPTHLIKTRGQQVTLRCSPKSGHDTVSWYQQALGQGPQFIFQYYEEEERQRGNFPDRFSGHQFPNYSSELNVNALLLGDSALYLCASSSRDSYEQYFGPGTRLTVT.

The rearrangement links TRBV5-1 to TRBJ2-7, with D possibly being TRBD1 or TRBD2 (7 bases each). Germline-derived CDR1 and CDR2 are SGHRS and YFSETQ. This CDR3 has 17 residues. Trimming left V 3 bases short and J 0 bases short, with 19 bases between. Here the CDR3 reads CASSSLLRGTDSYEQYF. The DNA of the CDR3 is TGCGCCAGCAGCTCCCTTCTGCGGGGGACAGACTCCTACGAGCAGTACTTC.

The DNA for the CDR3 is TGTGCCAGTACGATAAGGACAGGGAAAAATAGCAATCAGCCCCAGCATTTT. Protein sequence: CASTIRTGKNSNQPQHF. This chain uses TRBV19 with TRBJ1-5; the match to TRBD1 covers 8 bases. V was pared by 7 bases and J by 0 bases, with 11 bases of the junction left unmatched. The CDR3 spans 17 residues. Germline assignment: CDR1 LNHDA and CDR2 SQIVND (reference sequence).

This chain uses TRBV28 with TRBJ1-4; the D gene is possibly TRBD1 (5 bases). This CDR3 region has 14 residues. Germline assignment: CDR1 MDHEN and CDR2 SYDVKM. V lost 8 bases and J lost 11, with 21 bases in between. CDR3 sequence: CASRRDGNPDKLFF. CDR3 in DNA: TGTGCCAGCCGAAGGGACGGGAATCCGGATAAACTGTTTTTT.

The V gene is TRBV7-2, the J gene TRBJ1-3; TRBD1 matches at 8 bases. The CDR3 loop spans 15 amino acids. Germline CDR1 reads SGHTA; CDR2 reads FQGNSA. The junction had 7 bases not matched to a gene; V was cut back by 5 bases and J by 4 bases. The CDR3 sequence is CASSTETGAGNTIYF. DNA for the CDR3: TGTGCCAGCAGCACGGAGACAGGGGCGGGAAACACCATATATTTT. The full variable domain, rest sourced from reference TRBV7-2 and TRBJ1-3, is GAGVSQSPSNKVTEKGKDVELRCDPISGHTALYWYRQSLGQGLEFLIYFQGNSAPDKSGLPSDRFSAERTGGSVSTLTIQRTQQEDSAVYLCASSTETGAGNTIYFGEGSWLTVV.

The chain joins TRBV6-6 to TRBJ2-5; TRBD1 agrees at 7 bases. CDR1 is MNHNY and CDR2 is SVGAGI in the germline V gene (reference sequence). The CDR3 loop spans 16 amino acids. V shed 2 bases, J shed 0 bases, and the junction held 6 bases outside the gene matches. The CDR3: CASSYALGTDQETQYF. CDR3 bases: TGTGCCAGCAGTTACGCGCTGGGGACAGACCAAGAGACCCAGTACTTC.

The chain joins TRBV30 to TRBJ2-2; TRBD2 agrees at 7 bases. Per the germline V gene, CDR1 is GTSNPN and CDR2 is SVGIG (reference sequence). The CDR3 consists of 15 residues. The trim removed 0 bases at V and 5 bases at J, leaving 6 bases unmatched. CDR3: CAWSVRGVRTGELFF. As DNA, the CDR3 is TGTGCCTGGAGTGTTCGGGGGGTCAGGACCGGGGAGCTGTTTTTT.

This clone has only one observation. The CDR3 sequence is CAWGQGASPAAAFF. The CDR3 nucleotides are TGTGCCTGGGGACAGGGGGCGTCCCCGGCCGCCGCTTTCTTT. J is TRBJ1-1 and V is TRBV30; TRBD1 matches at 11 bases. The junction had 13 bases not matched to a gene; V was cut back by 5 bases and J by 11 bases. Germline V gene lookup returns CDR1 GTSNPN and CDR2 SVGIG (reference sequence). The CDR3 has 14 amino acids.

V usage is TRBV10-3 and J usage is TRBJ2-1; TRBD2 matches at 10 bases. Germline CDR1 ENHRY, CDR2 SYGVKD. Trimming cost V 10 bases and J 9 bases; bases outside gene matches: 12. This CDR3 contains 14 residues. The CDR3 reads CATQRGGQPGEQFF. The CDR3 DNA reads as TGTGCCACCCAGCGGGGGGGCCAACCCGGTGAGCAGTTCTTC.

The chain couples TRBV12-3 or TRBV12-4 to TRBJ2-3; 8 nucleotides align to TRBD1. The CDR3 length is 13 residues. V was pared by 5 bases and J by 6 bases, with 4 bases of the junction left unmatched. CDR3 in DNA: TGTGCCAGCAGTAGATACAGGGGGGATACGCAGTATTTT. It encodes CASSRYRGDTQYF.

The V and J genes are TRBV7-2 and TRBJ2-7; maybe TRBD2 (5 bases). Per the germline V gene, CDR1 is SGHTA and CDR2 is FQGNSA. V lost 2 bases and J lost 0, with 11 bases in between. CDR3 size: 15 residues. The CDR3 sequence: CASSLRDKSSYEQYF. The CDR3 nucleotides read TGTGCCAGCAGCTTACGGGATAAGAGCTCCTACGAGCAGTACTTC.

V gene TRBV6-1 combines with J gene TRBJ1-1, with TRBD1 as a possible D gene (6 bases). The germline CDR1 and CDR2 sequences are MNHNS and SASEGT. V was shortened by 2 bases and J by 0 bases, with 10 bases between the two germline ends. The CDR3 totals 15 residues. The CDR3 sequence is CASSEIGTLNTEAFF. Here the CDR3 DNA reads TGTGCCAGCAGTGAAATCGGGACATTGAACACTGAAGCTTTCTTT.

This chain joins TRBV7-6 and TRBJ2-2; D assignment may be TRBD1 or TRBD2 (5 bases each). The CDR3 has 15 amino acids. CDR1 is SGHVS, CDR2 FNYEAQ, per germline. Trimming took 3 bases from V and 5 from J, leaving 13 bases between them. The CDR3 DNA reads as TGTGCCAGCAGCTTCCGGGACGGATTAACCGGGGAGCTGTTTTTT. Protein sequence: CASSFRDGLTGELFF.